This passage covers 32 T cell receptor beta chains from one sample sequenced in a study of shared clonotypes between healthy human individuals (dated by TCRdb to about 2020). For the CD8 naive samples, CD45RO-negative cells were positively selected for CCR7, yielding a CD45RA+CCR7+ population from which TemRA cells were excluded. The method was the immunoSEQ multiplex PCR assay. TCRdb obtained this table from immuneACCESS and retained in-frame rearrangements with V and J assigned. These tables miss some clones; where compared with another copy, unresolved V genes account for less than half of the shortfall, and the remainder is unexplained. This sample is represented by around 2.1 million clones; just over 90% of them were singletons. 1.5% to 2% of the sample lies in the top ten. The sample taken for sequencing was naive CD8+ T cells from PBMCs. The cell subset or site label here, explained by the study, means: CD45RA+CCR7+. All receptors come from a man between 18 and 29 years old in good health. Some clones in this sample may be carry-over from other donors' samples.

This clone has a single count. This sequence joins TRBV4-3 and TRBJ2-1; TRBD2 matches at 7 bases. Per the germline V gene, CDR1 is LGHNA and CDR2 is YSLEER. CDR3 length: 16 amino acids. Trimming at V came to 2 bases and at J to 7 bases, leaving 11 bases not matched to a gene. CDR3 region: CASSQSRDYLWNEQFF. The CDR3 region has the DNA TGCGCCAGCAGCCAATCGCGGGACTACCTTTGGAATGAGCAGTTCTTC.

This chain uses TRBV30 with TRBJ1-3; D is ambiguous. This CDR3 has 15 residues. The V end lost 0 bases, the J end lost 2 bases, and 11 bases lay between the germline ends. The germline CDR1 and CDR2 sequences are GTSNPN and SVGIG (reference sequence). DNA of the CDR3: TGTGCCTGGAGTGTACTAAGGGAGGCTGGAAACACCATATATTTT. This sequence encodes CAWSVLREAGNTIYF.

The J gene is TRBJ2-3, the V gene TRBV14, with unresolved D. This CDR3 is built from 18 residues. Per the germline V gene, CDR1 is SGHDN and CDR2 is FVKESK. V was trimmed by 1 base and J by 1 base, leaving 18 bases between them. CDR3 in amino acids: CASSQVFDHWARTDTQYF. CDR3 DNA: TGTGCCAGCAGCCAAGTATTTGATCATTGGGCGCGCACAGATACGCAGTATTTT.

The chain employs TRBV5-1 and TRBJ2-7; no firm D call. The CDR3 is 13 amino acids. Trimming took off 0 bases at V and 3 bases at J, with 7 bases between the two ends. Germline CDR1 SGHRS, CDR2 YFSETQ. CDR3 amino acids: CASSLDFDYEQYF. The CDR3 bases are TGCGCCAGCAGCTTGGACTTTGACTACGAGCAGTACTTC.

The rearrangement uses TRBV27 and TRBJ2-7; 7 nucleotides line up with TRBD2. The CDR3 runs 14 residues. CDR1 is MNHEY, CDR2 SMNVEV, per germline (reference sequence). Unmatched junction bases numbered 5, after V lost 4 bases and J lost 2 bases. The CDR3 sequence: CASSSGLSPYEQYF. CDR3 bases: TGTGCCAGCAGTTCGGGACTATCCCCCTACGAGCAGTACTTC.

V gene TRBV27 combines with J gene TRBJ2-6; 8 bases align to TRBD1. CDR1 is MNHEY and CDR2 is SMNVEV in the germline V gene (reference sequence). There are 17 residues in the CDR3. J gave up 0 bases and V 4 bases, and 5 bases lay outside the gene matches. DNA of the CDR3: TGTGCCAGCAGTTCCAGGGGGCTGATCTCTGGGGCCAACGTCCTGACTTTC. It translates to CASSSRGLISGANVLTF.

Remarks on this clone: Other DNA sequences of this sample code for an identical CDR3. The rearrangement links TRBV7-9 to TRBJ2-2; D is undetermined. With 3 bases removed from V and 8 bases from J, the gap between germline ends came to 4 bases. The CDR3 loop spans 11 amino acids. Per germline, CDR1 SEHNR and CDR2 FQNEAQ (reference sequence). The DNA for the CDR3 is TGTGCCAGCAGCTTCGGGGGGGAGCTGTTTTTT. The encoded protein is CASSFGGELFF.

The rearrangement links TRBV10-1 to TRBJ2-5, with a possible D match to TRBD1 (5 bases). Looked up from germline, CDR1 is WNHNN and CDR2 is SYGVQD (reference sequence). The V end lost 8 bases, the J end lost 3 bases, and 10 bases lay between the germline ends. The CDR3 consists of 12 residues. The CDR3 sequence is CASPTVKETQYF. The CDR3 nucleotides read TGCGCCAGCCCGACAGTGAAAGAGACCCAGTACTTC.

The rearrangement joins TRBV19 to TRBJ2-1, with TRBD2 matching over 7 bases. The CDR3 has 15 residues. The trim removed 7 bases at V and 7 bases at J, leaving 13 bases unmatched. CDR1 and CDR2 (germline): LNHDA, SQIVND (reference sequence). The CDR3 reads CASTWSAGLHNEQFF. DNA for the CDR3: TGTGCCAGTACTTGGTCAGCGGGATTGCATAATGAGCAGTTCTTC.

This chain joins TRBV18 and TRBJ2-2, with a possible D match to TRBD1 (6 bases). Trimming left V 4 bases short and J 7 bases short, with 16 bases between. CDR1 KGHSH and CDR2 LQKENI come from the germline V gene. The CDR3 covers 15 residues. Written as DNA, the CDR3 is TGTGCCAGCTCACGGACAGTCCGGACGGGCGGGGAGCTGTTTTTT. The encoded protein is CASSRTVRTGGELFF.

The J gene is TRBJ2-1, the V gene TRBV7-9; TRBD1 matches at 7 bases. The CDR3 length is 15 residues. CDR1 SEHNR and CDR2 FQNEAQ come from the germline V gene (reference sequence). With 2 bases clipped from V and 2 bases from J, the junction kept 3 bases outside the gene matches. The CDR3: CASSLLGGPYNEQFF. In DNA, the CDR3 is TGTGCCAGCAGCTTACTAGGGGGCCCCTACAATGAGCAGTTCTTC.

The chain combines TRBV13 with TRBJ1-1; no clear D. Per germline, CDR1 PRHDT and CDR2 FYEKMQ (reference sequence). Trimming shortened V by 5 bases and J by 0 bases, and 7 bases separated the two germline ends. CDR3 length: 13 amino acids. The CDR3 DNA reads TGTGCCAGCAGCCAGGACGTGAACACTGAAGCTTTCTTT. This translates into CASSQDVNTEAFF. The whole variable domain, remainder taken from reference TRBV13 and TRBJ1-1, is AAGVIQSPRHLIKEKRETATLKCYPIPRHDTVYWYQQGPGQDPQFLISFYEKMQSDKGSIPDRFSAQQFSDYHSELNMSSLELGDSALYFCASSQDVNTEAFFGQGTRLTVV.

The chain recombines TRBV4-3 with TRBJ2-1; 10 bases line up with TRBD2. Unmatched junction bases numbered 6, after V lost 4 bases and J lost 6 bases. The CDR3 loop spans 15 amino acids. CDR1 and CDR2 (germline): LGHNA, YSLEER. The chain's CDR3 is CASSLGSGRSNEQFF. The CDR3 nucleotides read TGCGCCAGCAGCCTCGGTAGCGGGAGGAGCAATGAGCAGTTCTTC.

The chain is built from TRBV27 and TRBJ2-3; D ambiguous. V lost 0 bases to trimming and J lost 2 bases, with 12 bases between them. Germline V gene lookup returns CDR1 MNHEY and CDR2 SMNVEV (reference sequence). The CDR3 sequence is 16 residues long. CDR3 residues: CASSLSQALHTDTQYF. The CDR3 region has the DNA TGTGCCAGCAGTTTATCCCAAGCGTTACACACAGATACGCAGTATTTT.

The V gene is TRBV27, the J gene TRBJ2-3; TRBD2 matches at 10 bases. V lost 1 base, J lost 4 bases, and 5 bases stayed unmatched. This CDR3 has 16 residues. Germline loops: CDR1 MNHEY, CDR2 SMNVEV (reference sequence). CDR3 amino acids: CASSLFRLAGADTQYF. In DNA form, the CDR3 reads TGTGCCAGCAGTTTATTTAGGCTAGCGGGAGCAGATACGCAGTATTTT.

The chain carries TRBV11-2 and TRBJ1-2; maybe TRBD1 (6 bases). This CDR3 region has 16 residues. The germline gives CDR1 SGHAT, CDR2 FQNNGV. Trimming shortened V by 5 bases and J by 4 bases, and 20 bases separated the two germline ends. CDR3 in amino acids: CASSPPPGDEAYGYTF. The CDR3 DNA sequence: TGTGCCAGCAGCCCCCCCCCAGGGGACGAGGCCTATGGCTACACCTTC.

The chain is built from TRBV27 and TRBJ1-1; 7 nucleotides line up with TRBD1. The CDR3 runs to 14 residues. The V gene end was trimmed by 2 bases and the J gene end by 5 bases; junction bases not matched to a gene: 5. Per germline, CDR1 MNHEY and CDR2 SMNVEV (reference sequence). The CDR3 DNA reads TGTGCCAGCAGTTTAACTCGACAGGGTACTGAAGCTTTCTTT. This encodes CASSLTRQGTEAFF.

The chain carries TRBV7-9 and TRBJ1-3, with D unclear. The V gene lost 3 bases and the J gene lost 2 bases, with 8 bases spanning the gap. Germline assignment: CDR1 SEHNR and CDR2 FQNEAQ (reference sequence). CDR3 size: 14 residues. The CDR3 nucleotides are TGTGCCAGCAGCTTTAGATCGGCTGGAAACACCATATATTTT. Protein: CASSFRSAGNTIYF.

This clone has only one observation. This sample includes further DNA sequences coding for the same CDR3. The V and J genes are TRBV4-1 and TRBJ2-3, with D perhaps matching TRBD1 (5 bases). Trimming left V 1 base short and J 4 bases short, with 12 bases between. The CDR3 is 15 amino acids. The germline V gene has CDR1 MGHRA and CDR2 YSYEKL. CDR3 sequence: CASSQGGREADTQYF. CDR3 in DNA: TGCGCCAGCAGCCAAGGGGGCAGGGAAGCAGATACGCAGTATTTT.

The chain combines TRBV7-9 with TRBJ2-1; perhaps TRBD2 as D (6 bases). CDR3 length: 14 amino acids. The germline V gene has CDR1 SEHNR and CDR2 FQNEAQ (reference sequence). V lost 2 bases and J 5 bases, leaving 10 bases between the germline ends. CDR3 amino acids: CASSLLTRHNEQFF. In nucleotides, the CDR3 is TGTGCCAGCAGCTTACTGACTAGGCACAATGAGCAGTTCTTC.

The CDR3 DNA is TGTGCCAGCAGCAAAGGGACAGGGGCGGGTGGCTACACCTTC. Protein sequence: CASSKGTGAGGYTF. This chain joins TRBV21-1 and TRBJ1-2; the tabulated D call, TRBD1, remains unverified against the DNA. TRBV21-1 is listed as a pseudogene. The CDR3 spans 14 residues.

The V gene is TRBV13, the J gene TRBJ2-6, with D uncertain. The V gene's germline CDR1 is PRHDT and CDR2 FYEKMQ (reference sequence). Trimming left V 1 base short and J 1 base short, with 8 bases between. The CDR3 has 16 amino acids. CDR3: CASSLALGSGANVLTF. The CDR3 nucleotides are TGTGCCAGCAGCTTAGCCCTAGGGTCTGGGGCCAACGTCCTGACTTTC. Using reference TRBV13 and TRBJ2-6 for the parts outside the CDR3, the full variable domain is AAGVIQSPRHLIKEKRETATLKCYPIPRHDTVYWYQQGPGQDPQFLISFYEKMQSDKGSIPDRFSAQQFSDYHSELNMSSLELGDSALYFCASSLALGSGANVLTFGAGSRLTVL.

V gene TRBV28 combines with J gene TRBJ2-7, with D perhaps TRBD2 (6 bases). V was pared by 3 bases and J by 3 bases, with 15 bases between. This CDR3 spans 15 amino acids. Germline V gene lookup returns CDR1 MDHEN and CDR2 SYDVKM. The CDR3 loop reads CASSFDGSGRYEQYF. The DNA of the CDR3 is TGTGCCAGCAGTTTTGATGGTAGCGGCCGCTACGAGCAGTACTTC.

CDR3 loop: CASSIDLEPGELFF. In DNA, the CDR3 is TGTGCCAGTAGTATAGATCTCGAGCCCGGGGAGCTGTTTTTT. The V and J genes are TRBV19 and TRBJ2-2; D not certain. CDR1 LNHDA and CDR2 SQIVND come from the germline V gene (reference sequence). Trimming stripped 0 bases from V and 6 bases from J, with 8 bases between. This CDR3 is built from 14 residues.

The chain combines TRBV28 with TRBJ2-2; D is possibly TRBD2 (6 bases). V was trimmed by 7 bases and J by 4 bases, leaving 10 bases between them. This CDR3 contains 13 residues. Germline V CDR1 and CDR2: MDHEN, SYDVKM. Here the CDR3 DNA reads TGTGCCAGCACCGACGGGGGCACCGGGGAGCTGTTTTTT. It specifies CASTDGGTGELFF.

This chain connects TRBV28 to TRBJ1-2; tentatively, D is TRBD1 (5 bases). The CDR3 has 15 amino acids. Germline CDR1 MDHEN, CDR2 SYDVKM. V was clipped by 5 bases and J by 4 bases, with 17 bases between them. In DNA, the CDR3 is TGTGCCAGCAGTGCACCCGTCAGGGATGCCTATGGCTACACCTTC. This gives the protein CASSAPVRDAYGYTF.

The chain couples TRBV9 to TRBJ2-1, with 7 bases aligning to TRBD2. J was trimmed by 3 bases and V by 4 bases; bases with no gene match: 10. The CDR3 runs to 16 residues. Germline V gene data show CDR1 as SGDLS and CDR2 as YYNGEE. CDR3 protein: CASSLRTGTIYNEQFF. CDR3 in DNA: TGTGCCAGCAGCCTACGGACCGGGACTATCTACAATGAGCAGTTCTTC.

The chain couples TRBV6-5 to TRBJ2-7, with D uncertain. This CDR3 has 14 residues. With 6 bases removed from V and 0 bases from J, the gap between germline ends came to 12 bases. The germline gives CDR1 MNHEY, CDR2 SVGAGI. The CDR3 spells CASRYNEISYEQYF. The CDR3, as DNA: TGTGCCAGCAGATATAACGAGATCTCCTACGAGCAGTACTTC.

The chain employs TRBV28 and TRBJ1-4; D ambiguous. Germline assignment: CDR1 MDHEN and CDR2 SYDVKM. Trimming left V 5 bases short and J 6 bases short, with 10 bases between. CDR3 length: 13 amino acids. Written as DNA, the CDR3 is TGTGCCAGCAGTCTCCACGTCTATGAAAAACTGTTTTTT. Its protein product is CASSLHVYEKLFF. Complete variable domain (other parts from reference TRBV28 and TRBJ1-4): DVKVTQSSRYLVKRTGEKVFLECVQDMDHENMFWYRQDPGLGLRLIYFSYDVKMKEKGDIPEGYSVSREKKERFSLILESASTNQTSMYLCASSLHVYEKLFFGSGTQLSVL.

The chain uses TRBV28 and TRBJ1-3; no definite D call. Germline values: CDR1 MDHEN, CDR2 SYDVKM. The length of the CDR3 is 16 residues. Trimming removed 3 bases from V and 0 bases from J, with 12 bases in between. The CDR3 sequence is CASSFDGRSSGNTIYF. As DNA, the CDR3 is TGTGCCAGCAGTTTCGATGGACGGAGCTCTGGAAACACCATATATTTT.

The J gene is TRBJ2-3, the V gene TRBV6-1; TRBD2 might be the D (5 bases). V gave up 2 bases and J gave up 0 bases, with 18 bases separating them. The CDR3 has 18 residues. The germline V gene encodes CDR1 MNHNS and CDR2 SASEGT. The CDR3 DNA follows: TGTGCCAGCAGTGAACCGAGACTACTATTACCTAGCACAGATACGCAGTATTTT. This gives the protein CASSEPRLLLPSTDTQYF.

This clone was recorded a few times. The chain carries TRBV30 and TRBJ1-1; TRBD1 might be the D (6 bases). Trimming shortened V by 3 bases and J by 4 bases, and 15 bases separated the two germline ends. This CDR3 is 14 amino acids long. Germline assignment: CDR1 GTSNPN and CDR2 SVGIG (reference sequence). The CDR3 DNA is TGTGCCTGGAGCCTAGAGGGGGTGGGCACTGAAGCTTTCTTT. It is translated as CAWSLEGVGTEAFF. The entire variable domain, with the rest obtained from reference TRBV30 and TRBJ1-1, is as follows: SQTIHQWPATLVQPVGSPLSLECTVEGTSNPNLYWYRQAAGRGLQLLFYSVGIGQISSEVPQNLSASRPQDRQFILSSKKLLLSDSGFYLCAWSLEGVGTEAFFGQGTRLTVV.